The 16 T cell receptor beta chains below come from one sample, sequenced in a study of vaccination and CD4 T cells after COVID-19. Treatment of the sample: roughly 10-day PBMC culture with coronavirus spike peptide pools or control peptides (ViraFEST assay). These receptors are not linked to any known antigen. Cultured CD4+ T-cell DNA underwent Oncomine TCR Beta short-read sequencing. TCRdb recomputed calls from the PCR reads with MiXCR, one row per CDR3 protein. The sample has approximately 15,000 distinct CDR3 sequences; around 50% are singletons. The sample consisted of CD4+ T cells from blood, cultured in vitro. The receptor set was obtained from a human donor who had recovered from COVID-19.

The CDR3 loop reads CASSPRRGDNYEQYF. The CDR3 nucleotides read TGTGCCAGCAGCCCTCGGAGGGGGGACAACTACGAGCAGTACTTC. The V gene is TRBV7-9, the J gene TRBJ2-1; D may be TRBD1 or TRBD2 (6 bases each). Matching the DNA end better, TRBJ2-7 makes the J call doubtful. The CDR3 runs to 15 residues. From germline, CDR1 is SEHNR and CDR2 FQNEAQ (reference sequence).

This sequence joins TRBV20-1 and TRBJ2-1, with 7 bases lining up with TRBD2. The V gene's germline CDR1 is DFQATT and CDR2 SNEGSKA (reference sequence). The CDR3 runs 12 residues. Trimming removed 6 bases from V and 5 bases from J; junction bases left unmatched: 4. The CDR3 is CSATLADNEQFF. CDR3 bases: TGCAGTGCGACTCTAGCGGACAATGAGCAGTTCTTC.

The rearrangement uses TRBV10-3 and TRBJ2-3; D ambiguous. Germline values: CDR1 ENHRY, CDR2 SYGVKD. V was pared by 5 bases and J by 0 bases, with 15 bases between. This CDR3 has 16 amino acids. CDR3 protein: CAISRLGGGSTDTQYF. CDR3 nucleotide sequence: TGTGCCATCAGTCGGTTGGGCGGTGGTAGCACAGATACGCAGTATTTT.

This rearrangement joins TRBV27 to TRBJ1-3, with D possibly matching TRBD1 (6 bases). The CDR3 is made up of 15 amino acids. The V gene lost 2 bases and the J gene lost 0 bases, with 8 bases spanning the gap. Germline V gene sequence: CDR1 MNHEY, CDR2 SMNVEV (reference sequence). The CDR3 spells CASSLNRDSGNTIYF. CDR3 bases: TGTGCCAGCAGTTTAAACAGGGACTCTGGAAACACCATATATTTT.

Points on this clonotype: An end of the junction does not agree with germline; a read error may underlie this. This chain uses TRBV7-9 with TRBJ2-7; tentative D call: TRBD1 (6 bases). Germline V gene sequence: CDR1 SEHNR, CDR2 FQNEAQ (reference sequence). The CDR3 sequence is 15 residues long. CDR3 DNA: TGCGCCAGCAGCCCCCGGACAGCTGCCTCCTACGAGCAGTACTTC. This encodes CASSPRTAASYEQYF.

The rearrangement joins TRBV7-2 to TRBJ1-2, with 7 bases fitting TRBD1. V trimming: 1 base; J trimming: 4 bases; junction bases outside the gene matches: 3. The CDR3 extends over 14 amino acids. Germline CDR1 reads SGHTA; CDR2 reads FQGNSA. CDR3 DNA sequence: TGTGCCAGCAGCTTAGGAGGGACAGCCTATGGCTACACCTTC. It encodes CASSLGGTAYGYTF. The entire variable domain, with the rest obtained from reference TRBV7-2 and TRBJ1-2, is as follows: GAGVSQSPSNKVTEKGKDVELRCDPISGHTALYWYRQSLGQGLEFLIYFQGNSAPDKSGLPSDRFSAERTGGSVSTLTIQRTQQEDSAVYLCASSLGGTAYGYTFGSGTRLTVV.

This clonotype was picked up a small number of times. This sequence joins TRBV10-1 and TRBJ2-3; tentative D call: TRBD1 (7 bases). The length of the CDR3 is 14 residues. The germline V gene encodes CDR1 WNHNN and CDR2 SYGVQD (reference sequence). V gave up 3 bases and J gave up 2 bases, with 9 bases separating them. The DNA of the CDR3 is TGCGCCAGCAGTGACAGGGGGGACACAGATACGCAGTATTTT. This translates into CASSDRGDTDTQYF.

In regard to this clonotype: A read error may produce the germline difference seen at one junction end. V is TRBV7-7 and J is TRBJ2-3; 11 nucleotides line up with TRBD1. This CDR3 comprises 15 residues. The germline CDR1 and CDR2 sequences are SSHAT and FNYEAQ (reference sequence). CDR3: CASSAGQGDADTQYF. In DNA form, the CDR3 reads TGTGCTAGCAGCGCGGGACAGGGGGACGCAGATACGCAGTATTTT.

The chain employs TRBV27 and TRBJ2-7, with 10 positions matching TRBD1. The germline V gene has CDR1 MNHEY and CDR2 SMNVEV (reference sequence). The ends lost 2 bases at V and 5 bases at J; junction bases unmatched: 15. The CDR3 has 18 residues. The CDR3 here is CASSLTSDRGVLWDEQYF. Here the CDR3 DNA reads TGTGCCAGCAGTTTAACCTCGGACAGGGGGGTATTGTGGGACGAGCAGTACTTC.

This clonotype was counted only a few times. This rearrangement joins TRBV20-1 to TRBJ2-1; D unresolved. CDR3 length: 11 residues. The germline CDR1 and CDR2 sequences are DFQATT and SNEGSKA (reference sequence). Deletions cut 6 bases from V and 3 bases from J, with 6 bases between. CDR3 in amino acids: CSAPSYNEQFF. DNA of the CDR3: TGCAGTGCCCCTAGCTACAATGAGCAGTTCTTC.

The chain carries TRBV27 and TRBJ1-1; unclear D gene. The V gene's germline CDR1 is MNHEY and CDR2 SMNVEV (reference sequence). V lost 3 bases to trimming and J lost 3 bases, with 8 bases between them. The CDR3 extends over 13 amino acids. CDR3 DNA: TGTGCCAGCAGTTTCGATAGGTACACTGAAGCTTTCTTT. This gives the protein CASSFDRYTEAFF.

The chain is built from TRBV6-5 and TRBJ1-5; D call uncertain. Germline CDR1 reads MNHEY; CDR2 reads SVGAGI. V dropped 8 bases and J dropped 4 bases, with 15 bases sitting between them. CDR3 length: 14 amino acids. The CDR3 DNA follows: TGTGCCAGCGAGTTATTGCGACTAAATCAGCCCCAGCATTTT. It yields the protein CASELLRLNQPQHF.

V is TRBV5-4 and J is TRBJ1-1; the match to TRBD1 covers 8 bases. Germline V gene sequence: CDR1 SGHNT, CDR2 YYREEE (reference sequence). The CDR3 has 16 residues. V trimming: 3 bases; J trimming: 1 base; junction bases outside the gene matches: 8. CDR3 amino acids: CASSSQTGAKNTEAFF. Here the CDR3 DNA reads TGTGCCAGCAGCTCACAGACAGGGGCAAAGAACACTGAAGCTTTCTTT.

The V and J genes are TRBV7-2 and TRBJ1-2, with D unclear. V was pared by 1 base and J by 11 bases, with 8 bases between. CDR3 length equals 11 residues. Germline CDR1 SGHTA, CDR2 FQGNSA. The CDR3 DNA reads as TGTGCCAGCAGCTTAGGCAGTCCTTACACCTTC. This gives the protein CASSLGSPYTF.

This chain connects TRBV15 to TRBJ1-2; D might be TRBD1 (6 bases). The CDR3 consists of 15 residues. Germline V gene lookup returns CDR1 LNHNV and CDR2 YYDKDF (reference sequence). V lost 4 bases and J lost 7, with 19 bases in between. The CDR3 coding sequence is TGTGCCACCAGCACCGGGGGGCAGGGGAGAGGTGGCTACACCTTC. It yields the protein CATSTGGQGRGGYTF.

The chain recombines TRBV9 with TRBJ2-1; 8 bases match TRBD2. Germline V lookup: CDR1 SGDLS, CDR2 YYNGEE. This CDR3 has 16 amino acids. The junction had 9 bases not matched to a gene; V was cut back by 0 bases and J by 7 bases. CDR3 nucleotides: TGTGCCAGCAGCGTAGATGCAAGCGGGAGACTGAATGAGCAGTTCTTC. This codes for CASSVDASGRLNEQFF.